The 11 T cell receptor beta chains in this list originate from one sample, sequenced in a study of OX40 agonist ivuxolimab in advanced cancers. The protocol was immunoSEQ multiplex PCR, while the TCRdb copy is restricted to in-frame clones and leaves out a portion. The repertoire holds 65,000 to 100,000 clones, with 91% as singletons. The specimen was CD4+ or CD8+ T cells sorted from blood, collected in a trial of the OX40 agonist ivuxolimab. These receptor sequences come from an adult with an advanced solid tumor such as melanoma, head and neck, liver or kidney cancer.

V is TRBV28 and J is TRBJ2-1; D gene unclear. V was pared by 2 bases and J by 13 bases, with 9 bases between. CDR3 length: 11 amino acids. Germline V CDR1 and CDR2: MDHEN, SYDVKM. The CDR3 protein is CASSLLSVQFF. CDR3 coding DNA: TGTGCCAGCAGTTTACTGAGCGTACAGTTCTTC.

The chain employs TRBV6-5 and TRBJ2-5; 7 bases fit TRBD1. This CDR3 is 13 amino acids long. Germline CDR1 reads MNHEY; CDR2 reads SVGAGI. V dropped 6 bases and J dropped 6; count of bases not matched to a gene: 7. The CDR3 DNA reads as TGTGCCAGCAGACCGCCAGGGGGAAAGACCCAGTACTTC. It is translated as CASRPPGGKTQYF.

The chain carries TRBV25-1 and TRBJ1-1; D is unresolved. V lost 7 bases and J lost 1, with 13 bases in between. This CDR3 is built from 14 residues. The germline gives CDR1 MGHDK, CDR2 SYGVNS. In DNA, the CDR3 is TGTGCCAGCACCCGAACTTCGGGGAACACTGAAGCTTTCTTT. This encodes CASTRTSGNTEAFF.

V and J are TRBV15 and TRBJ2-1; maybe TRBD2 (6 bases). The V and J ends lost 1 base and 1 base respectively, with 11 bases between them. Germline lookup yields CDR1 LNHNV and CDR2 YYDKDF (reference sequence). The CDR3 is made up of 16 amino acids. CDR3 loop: CATSRGGGMSYNEQFF. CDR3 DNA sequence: TGTGCCACCAGCAGAGGTGGCGGGATGTCCTACAATGAGCAGTTCTTC.

The CDR3 loop reads CASSLRSGRVYEQYF. DNA for the CDR3: TGTGCCAGCAGCTTAAGGTCAGGAAGGGTCTACGAGCAGTACTTC. The J gene is TRBJ2-7, the V gene TRBV13; D remains ambiguous. The CDR3 contains 15 residues. Trimming removed 2 bases from V and 3 bases from J, with 14 bases in between. Germline V gene sequence: CDR1 PRHDT, CDR2 FYEKMQ (reference sequence).

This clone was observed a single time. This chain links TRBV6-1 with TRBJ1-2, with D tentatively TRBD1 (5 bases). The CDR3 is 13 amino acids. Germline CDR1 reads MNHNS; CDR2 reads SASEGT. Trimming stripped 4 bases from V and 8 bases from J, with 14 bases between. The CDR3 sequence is CASSVLVQGGYTF. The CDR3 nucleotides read TGTGCCAGCAGTGTCCTGGTCCAGGGAGGCTACACCTTC.

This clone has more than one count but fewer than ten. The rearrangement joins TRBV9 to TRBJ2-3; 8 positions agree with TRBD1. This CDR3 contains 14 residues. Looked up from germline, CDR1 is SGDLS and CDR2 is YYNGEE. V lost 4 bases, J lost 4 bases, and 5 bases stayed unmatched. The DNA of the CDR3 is TGTGCCAGCAGCCTGACAGGGGTAGCAGATACGCAGTATTTT. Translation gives CASSLTGVADTQYF. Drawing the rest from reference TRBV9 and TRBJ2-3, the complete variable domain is DSGVTQTPKHLITATGQRVTLRCSPRSGDLSVYWYQQSLDQGLQFLIQYYNGEERAKGNILERFSAQQFPDLHSELNLSSLELGDSALYFCASSLTGVADTQYFGPGTRLTVL.

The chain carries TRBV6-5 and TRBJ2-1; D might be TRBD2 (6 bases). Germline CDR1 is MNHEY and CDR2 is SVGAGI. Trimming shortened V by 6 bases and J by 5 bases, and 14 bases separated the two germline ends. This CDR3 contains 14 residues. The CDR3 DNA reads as TGTGCCAGCAGGCCCTTGGCGGGAAACAATGAGCAGTTCTTC. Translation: CASRPLAGNNEQFF.

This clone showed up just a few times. In nucleotides, the CDR3 is TGTGCCAGTATTAGGGATAACACTGAAGCTTTCTTT. Protein product: CASIRDNTEAFF. This sequence joins TRBV19 and TRBJ1-1; D remains ambiguous. The CDR3 is made up of 12 amino acids. The V and J ends lost 7 bases and 2 bases respectively, with 8 bases between them. Per the germline V gene, CDR1 is LNHDA and CDR2 is SQIVND (reference sequence).

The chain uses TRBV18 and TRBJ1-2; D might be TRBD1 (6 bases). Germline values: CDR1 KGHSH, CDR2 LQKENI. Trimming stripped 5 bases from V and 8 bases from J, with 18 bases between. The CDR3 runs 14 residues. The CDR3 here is CASSADRSESGYTF. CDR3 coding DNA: TGTGCCAGCTCAGCTGACAGGTCTGAATCAGGCTACACCTTC. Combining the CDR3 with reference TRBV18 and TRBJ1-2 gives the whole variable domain NAGVMQNPRHLVRRRGQEARLRCSPMKGHSHVYWYRQLPEEGLKFMVYLQKENIIDESGMPKERFSAEFPKEGPSILRIQQVVRGDSAAYFCASSADRSESGYTFGSGTRLTVV.

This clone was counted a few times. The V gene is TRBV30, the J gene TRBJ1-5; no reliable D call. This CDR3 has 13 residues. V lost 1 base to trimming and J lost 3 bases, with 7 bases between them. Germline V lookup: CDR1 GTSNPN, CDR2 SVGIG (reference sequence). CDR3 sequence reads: CAWSDSLNQPQHF. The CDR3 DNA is TGTGCCTGGAGTGATAGTCTCAATCAGCCCCAGCATTTT. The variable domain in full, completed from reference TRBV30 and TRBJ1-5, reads SQTIHQWPATLVQPVGSPLSLECTVEGTSNPNLYWYRQAAGRGLQLLFYSVGIGQISSEVPQNLSASRPQDRQFILSSKKLLLSDSGFYLCAWSDSLNQPQHFGDGTRLSIL.